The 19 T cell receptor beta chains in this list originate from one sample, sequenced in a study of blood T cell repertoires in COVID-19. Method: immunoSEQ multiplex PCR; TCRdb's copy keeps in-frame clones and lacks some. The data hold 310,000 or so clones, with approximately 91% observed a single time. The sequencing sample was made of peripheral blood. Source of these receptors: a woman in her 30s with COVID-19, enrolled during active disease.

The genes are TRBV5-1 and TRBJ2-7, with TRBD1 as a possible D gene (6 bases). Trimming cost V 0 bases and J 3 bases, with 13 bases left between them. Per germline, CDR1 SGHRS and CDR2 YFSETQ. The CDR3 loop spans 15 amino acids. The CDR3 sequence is CASSLVGQSFYEQYF. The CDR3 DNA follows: TGCGCCAGCAGCTTGGTAGGACAGAGCTTCTACGAGCAGTACTTC.

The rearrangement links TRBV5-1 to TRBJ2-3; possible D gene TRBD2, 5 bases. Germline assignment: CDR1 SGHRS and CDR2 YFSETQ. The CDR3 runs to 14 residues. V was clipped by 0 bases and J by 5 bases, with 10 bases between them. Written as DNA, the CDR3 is TGCGCCAGCAGCTTGGGAGGGAATATAGATACGCAGTATTTT. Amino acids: CASSLGGNIDTQYF.

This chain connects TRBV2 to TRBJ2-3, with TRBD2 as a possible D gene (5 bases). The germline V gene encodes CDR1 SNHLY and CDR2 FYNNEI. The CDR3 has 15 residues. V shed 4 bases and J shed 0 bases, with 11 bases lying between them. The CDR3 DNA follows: TGTGCCAGCAGTGTGGAGGAGACTAGCACAGATACGCAGTATTTT. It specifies CASSVEETSTDTQYF.

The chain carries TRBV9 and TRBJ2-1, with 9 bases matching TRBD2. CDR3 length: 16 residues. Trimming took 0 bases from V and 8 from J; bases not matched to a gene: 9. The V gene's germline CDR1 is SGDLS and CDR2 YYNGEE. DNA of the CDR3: TGTGCCAGCAGCGTAGCTCCTAGCGGGATACTCCATGAGCAGTTCTTC. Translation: CASSVAPSGILHEQFF.

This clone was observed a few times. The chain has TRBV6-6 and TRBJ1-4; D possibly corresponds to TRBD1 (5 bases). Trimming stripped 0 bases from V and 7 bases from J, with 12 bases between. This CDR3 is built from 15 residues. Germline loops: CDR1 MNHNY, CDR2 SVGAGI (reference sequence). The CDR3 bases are TGTGCCAGCAGTTACTCTAAGGGGTTAGGTGAAAAACTGTTTTTT. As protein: CASSYSKGLGEKLFF.

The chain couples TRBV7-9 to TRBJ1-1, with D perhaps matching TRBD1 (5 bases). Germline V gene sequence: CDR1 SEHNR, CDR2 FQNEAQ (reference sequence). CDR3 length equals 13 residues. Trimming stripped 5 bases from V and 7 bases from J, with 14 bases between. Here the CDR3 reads CASSQGGMNEAFF. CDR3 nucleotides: TGTGCCAGCAGCCAGGGAGGGATGAATGAAGCTTTCTTT. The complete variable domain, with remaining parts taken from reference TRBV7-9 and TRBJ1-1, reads DTGVSQNPRHKITKRGQNVTFRCDPISEHNRLYWYRQTLGQGPEFLTYFQNEAQLEKSRLLSDRFSAERPKGSFSTLEIQRTEQGDSAMYLCASSQGGMNEAFFGQGTRLTVV.

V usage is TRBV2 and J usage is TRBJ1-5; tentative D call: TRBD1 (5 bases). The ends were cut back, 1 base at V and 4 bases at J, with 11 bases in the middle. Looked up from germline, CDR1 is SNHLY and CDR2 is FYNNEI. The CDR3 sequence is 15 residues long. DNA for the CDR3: TGTGCCAGCAGTGAAGAAGGGGCCCTAAATCAGCCCCAGCATTTT. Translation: CASSEEGALNQPQHF.

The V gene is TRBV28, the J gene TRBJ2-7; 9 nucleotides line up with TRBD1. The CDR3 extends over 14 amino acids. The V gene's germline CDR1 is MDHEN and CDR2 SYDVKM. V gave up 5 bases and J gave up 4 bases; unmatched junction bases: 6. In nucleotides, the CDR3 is TGTGCCAGCAGTCCCGGGACAGGGTGGTACGAGCAGTACTTC. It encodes CASSPGTGWYEQYF. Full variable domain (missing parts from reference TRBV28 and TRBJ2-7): DVKVTQSSRYLVKRTGEKVFLECVQDMDHENMFWYRQDPGLGLRLIYFSYDVKMKEKGDIPEGYSVSREKKERFSLILESASTNQTSMYLCASSPGTGWYEQYFGPGTRLTVT.

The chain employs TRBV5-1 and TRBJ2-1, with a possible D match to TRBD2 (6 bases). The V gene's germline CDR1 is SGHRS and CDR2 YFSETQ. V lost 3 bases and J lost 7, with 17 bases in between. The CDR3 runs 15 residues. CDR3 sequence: CASSSPGTPLNEQFF. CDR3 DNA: TGCGCCAGCAGCTCACCCGGGACTCCACTAAATGAGCAGTTCTTC.

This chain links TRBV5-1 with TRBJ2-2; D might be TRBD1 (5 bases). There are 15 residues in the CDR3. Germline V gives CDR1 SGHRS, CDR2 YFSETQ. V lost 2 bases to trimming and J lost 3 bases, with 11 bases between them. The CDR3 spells CASSFAGIDTGELFF. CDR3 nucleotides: TGCGCCAGCAGCTTTGCAGGGATCGACACCGGGGAGCTGTTTTTT. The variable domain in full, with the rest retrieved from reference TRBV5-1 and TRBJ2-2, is KAGVTQTPRYLIKTRGQQVTLSCSPISGHRSVSWYQQTPGQGLQFLFEYFSETQRNKGNFPGRFSGRQFSNSRSEMNVSTLELGDSALYLCASSFAGIDTGELFFGEGSRLTVL.

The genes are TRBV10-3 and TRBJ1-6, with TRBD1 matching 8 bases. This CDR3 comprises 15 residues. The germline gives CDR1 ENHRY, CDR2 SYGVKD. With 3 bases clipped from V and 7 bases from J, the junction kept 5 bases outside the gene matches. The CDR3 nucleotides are TGTGCCATCAGTGATGACAGGGGTTCGAATTCACCCCTCCACTTT. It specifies CAISDDRGSNSPLHF.

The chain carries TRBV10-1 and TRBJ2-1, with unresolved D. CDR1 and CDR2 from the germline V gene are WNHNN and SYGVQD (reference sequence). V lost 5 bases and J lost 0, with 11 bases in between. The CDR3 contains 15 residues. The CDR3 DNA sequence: TGCGCCAGCAGTAAGACAACCAACTCCTACAATGAGCAGTTCTTC. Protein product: CASSKTTNSYNEQFF.

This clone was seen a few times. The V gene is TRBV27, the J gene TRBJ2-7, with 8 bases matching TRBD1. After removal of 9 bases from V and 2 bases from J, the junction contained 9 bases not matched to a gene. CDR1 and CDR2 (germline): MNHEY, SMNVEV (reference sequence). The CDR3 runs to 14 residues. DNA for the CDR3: TGTGCCAGGGATGACAGGGGAATTACCTACGAGCAGTACTTC. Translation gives CARDDRGITYEQYF.

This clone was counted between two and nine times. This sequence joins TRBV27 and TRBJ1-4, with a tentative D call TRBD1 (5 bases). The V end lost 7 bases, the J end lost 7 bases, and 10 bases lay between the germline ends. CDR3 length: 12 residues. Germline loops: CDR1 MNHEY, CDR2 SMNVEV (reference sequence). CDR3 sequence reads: CASKRGGEKLFF. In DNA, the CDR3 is TGTGCCAGCAAAAGGGGAGGTGAAAAACTGTTTTTT.

In DNA, the CDR3 is TGTGCCAGCAGTGTGTGGGCCACCTCCACAGATACGCAGTATTTT. This gives the protein CASSVWATSTDTQYF. The chain links TRBV2 to TRBJ2-3; D gene unclear. CDR3 length: 15 amino acids. Germline V CDR1 and CDR2: SNHLY, FYNNEI. V gave up 4 bases and J gave up 2 bases, with 13 bases separating them.

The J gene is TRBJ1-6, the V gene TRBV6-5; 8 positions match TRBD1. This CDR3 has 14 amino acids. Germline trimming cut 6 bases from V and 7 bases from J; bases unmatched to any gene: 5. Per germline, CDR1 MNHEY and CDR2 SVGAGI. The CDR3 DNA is TGTGCCAGCAGCCGACAGGGGAAGAATTCACCCCTCCACTTT. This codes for CASSRQGKNSPLHF.

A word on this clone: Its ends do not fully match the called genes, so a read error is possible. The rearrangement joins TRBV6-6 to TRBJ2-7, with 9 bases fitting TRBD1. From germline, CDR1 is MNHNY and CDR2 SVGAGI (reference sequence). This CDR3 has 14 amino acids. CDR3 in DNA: TGTGCCAGCAGCCGGACAGGGGAGATTCCTCCAGCTAACTTC. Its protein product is CASSRTGEIPPANF.

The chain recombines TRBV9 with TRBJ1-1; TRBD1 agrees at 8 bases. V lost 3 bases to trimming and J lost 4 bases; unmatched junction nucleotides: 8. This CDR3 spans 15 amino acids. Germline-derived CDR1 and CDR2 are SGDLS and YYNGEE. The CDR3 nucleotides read TGTGCCAGCAGCGCCACACAGGGGGGAGGCACTGAAGCTTTCTTT. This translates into CASSATQGGGTEAFF.

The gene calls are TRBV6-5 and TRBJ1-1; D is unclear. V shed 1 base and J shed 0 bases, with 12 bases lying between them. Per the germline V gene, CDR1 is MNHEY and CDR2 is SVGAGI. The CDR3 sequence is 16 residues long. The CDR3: CASSYLALGLNTEAFF. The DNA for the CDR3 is TGTGCCAGCAGTTACTTGGCTCTAGGCCTGAACACTGAAGCTTTCTTT.